This T cell receptor beta chain was obtained from a study of blood T cell repertoires in COVID-19. Background on the study: Sources were T cells, B-cell-depleted T cells, or PBMCs; the material itself was cDNA or gDNA.

Cohorts were based on clinical histories the participants reported. Two negative PCRs, clearance, or symptom resolution were required of recovered Cohort 3 donors. Germline lookup yields CDR1 LNHDA and CDR2 SQIVND (reference sequence). CDR3 length: 17 residues. J lost 5 bases, V lost 4 bases, and 11 bases had no gene match. Per the original methods: Amplification from reference gene primers served as the basis for estimated nucleated cell counts. The table came from immunoSEQ multiplex PCR; TCRdb's copy has only in-frame clones and leaves some out. V and J calls and clone size are given by that table; D and trimming were obtained from the DNA. This sample has 150,000 to 200,000 clones; approximately 80% occur once, and the top ten carry approximately 12%.

The clonotype comes from a man aged 50-59 years who had recovered from COVID-19. The rearrangement joins TRBV19 to TRBJ1-4; 9 bases fit TRBD1. The sequencing sample was made of PBMCs or T cells enriched from blood (not recorded which). The CDR3 loop is CASSTSGTGWDNEKLFF. The CDR3, as DNA: TGTGCCAGTAGTACCTCCGGGACAGGGTGGGACAATGAAAAACTGTTTTTT.